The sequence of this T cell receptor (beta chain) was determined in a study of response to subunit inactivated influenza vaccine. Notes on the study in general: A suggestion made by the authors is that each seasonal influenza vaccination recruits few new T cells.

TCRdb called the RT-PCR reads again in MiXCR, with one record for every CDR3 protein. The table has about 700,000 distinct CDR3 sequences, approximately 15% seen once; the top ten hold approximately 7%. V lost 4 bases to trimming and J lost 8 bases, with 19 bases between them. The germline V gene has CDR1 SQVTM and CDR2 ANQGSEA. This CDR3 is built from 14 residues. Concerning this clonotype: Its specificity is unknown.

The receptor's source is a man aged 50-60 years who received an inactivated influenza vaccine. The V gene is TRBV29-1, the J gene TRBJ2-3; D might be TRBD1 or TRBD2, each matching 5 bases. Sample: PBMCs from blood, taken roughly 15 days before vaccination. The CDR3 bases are TGCAGCGTTGCAATGGGGCTAGCTGAGGGTACGCAGTATTTT. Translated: CSVAMGLAEGTQYF.